This entry lists 12 T cell receptor beta chains sequenced from one sample in a study of blood T cell repertoires in COVID-19. TCRdb's table, derived via immunoSEQ multiplex PCR, lists solely in-frame clones and lacks some. The top ten hold around 15% of the sample, which has 200,000 to 250,000 clones, just over 85% seen once. The source material was PBMCs or T cells enriched from blood (not recorded which). These receptors were collected from a woman aged 45-60 years with acute COVID-19.

The rearrangement joins TRBV6-5 to TRBJ2-5; TRBD1 is a possible D gene (7 bases). The CDR3 runs to 15 residues. The germline V and J ends were trimmed by 0 bases and 5 bases, with 13 bases remaining between them. Germline lookup yields CDR1 MNHEY and CDR2 SVGAGI. CDR3 coding DNA: TGTGCCAGCAGTTACTCTGGAGGGGGCCTCGAGACCCAGTACTTC. It codes for CASSYSGGGLETQYF.

The chain couples TRBV4-1 to TRBJ2-7; 9 bases match TRBD2. The length of the CDR3 is 13 residues. Germline values: CDR1 MGHRA, CDR2 YSYEKL. V lost 5 bases, J lost 6 bases, and 5 bases stayed unmatched. For the CDR3, the DNA is TGCGCCAGCAGCGATGGGACTAGCCGCGAGCAGTACTTC. It specifies CASSDGTSREQYF.

The chain is built from TRBV2 and TRBJ2-1; no reliable D call. Germline V gives CDR1 SNHLY, CDR2 FYNNEI. With 5 bases removed from V and 5 bases from J, the gap between germline ends came to 13 bases. The CDR3 covers 14 residues. The CDR3 is CASSSLVSNNEQFF. The DNA of the CDR3 is TGTGCCAGCAGTTCCCTAGTCTCAAACAATGAGCAGTTCTTC.

The chain combines TRBV7-2 with TRBJ2-3; 7 nucleotides match TRBD1. The CDR3 has 16 residues. V dropped 1 base and J dropped 14; count of bases not matched to a gene: 18. Germline V gives CDR1 SGHTA, CDR2 FQGNSA. This chain's CDR3 is CASSLETGHRDRGLYF. CDR3 DNA sequence: TGTGCCAGCAGCTTAGAGACGGGGCACCGGGACAGAGGACTGTATTTT.

This rearrangement joins TRBV5-1 to TRBJ2-1; 8 positions agree with TRBD2. The V gene end was trimmed by 4 bases and the J gene end by 10 bases; junction bases not matched to a gene: 13. This CDR3 spans 15 amino acids. Germline CDR1 SGHRS, CDR2 YFSETQ. DNA for the CDR3: TGCGCCAGCAGCGGGTTAGCGGGAAATTCTGGGGAGCAGTTCTTC. Its protein is CASSGLAGNSGEQFF. Together with reference TRBV5-1 and TRBJ2-1, the CDR3 gives the full variable domain: KAGVTQTPRYLIKTRGQQVTLSCSPISGHRSVSWYQQTPGQGLQFLFEYFSETQRNKGNFPGRFSGRQFSNSRSEMNVSTLELGDSALYLCASSGLAGNSGEQFFGPGTRLTVL.

This rearrangement joins TRBV28 to TRBJ1-3; 11 bases map to TRBD1. The V and J ends lost 6 bases and 4 bases, in that order; junction bases with no gene match: 2. CDR3 length: 14 amino acids. From germline, CDR1 is MDHEN and CDR2 SYDVKM. CDR3 sequence reads: CASRRTGGGNTIYF. In DNA, the CDR3 is TGTGCCAGCAGACGGACAGGGGGCGGAAACACCATATATTTT.

V gene TRBV5-6 combines with J gene TRBJ2-1; 8 bases fit TRBD1. With V trimmed by 6 bases and J by 2 bases, 4 bases remained unmatched. The CDR3 totals 14 residues. Germline CDR1 reads SGHDT; CDR2 reads YYEEEE. For the CDR3, the DNA is TGTGCCAGCAACCGACAGGGGACCTACAATGAGCAGTTCTTC. Amino acid sequence: CASNRQGTYNEQFF.

V usage is TRBV11-3 and J usage is TRBJ2-7, with D perhaps matching TRBD2 (6 bases). Trimming shortened V by 0 bases and J by 4 bases, and 13 bases separated the two germline ends. The CDR3 loop spans 15 amino acids. Germline V gives CDR1 SGHNT, CDR2 YENEEA. The CDR3 spells CASSLEWRDQYEQYF. For the CDR3, the DNA is TGTGCCAGCAGCTTAGAGTGGCGGGACCAATACGAGCAGTACTTC.

V and J are TRBV9 and TRBJ2-1; 7 bases agree with TRBD2. Trimming cost V 7 bases and J 7 bases; bases outside gene matches: 14. This CDR3 has 15 residues. CDR1 and CDR2 (germline): SGDLS, YYNGEE. CDR3 bases: TGTGCCAGCGGGGGGGACGCGAACTGGTGGAATGAGCAGTTCTTC. This codes for CASGGDANWWNEQFF.

A single count supports this clone. The chain is built from TRBV5-8 and TRBJ2-5; D is possibly TRBD2 (5 bases). Looked up from germline, CDR1 is SGHTS and CDR2 is YDEGEE. Trimming shortened V by 4 bases and J by 1 base, and 14 bases separated the two germline ends. This CDR3 is built from 15 residues. The CDR3 coding sequence is TGTGCCAGCAGCGGAGGACCGCTACCCCAAGAGACCCAGTACTTC. It specifies CASSGGPLPQETQYF.

The chain combines TRBV28 with TRBJ1-5, with D tentatively TRBD1 (6 bases). In germline, CDR1 is MDHEN, CDR2 SYDVKM. The V gene lost 4 bases and the J gene lost 5 bases, with 15 bases spanning the gap. This CDR3 region has 15 residues. CDR3 sequence reads: CASSSYVQGHQPQHF. The CDR3 DNA reads as TGTGCCAGCAGTTCCTATGTTCAGGGGCATCAGCCCCAGCATTTT.

This clone has a single count. The chain is built from TRBV11-2 and TRBJ2-5; possibly TRBD2 for D (6 bases). Trimming stripped 4 bases from V and 0 bases from J, with 12 bases between. The V gene's germline CDR1 is SGHAT and CDR2 FQNNGV. This CDR3 has 15 residues. For the CDR3, the DNA is TGTGCCAGCAGCTCCTACTCTAGCGACCAAGAGACCCAGTACTTC. It translates to CASSSYSSDQETQYF.